The 4 T cell receptor beta chains below all came from one sample that was sequenced in a study of T cells in localized non-small cell lung cancer (dated by TCRdb to about 2020). The method was the immunoSEQ multiplex PCR assay. TCRdb obtained this table from immuneACCESS and retained in-frame rearrangements with V and J assigned. These tables miss some clones; where compared with another copy, unresolved V genes account for less than half of the shortfall, and the remainder is unexplained. The sample table contains some 37,000 clones; only one count was recorded for about 87% of them. The top ten hold around 2.8% of the sample. The specimen comprised peripheral blood, sampled before any cancer treatment. These receptors were taken from a woman aged 35 to 70 with stage I lung adenocarcinoma.

The rearrangement joins TRBV27 to TRBJ1-4; TRBD1 matches 10 bases. Germline-derived CDR1 and CDR2 are MNHEY and SMNVEV (reference sequence). CDR3 length: 15 amino acids. Trimming took 4 bases from V and 6 from J; bases not matched to a gene: 5. The CDR3 bases are TGTGCCAGCAGTTCCCCAGGGACAGGGGATGAAAAACTGTTTTTT. Translating it yields CASSSPGTGDEKLFF.

The rearrangement joins TRBV19 to TRBJ2-3; D might be TRBD1 or TRBD2, each matching 6 bases. This CDR3 has 16 amino acids. The germline gives CDR1 LNHDA, CDR2 SQIVND (reference sequence). Trimming shortened V by 3 bases and J by 2 bases, and 15 bases separated the two germline ends. CDR3 amino acids: CASSIRFGGLTDTQYF. CDR3 nucleotides: TGTGCCAGTAGTATCCGTTTTGGGGGGCTCACAGATACGCAGTATTTT.

The chain combines TRBV4-2 with TRBJ2-5, with 8 bases identical to TRBD1. V dropped 4 bases and J dropped 5; count of bases not matched to a gene: 6. CDR3 size: 14 residues. Germline CDR1 and CDR2: LGHNA and YNFKEQ. For the CDR3, the DNA is TGTGCCAGCAGCCCGGACTACAGGGGGGAGACCCAGTACTTC. Protein sequence: CASSPDYRGETQYF.

The V call is TRBV19, the J call TRBJ2-1; D might be TRBD2 (5 bases). Trimming stripped 3 bases from V and 7 bases from J, with 13 bases between. Germline V gives CDR1 LNHDA, CDR2 SQIVND (reference sequence). This CDR3 has 14 amino acids. This CDR3 reads CASSIRLASNEQFF. CDR3 coding DNA: TGTGCCAGTAGTATTCGGTTAGCGTCGAATGAGCAGTTCTTC.